This is a list of T cell receptor beta chains from one sample in a study of cytomegalovirus exposure and HLA in healthy donors. Assay used: immunoSEQ multiplex PCR; TCRdb lists only in-frame clones, some missing. The table lists 100,000 to 150,000 clones, roughly 79% of them singletons. Sequencing input: PBMCs. The receptors originated from a woman aged 45-60 years in good health and CMV-seronegative. The CDR3 runs from the conserved cysteine through the conserved F or W. Each record gives: V gene, D gene, clone size, CDR3 length, J gene, CDR3 DNA, CDR3 protein. D genes are given only for firm matches. Rows may omit the clone size; those that give it use once, few, many or a size class.

v_gene: TRBV6-5; d_gene: TRBD2; abundance: once; len: 15; j_gene: TRBJ2-7; CDR3nt: TGTGCCAGCAGTACCCCCAGCGGGAGGTGGGGCGAGCAGTACTTC; CDR3aa: CASSTPSGRWGEQYF
v_gene: TRBV27; d_gene: TRBD1; abundance: -; len: 14; j_gene: TRBJ1-1; CDR3nt: TGTGCCAGCAGTCAGAGGACAGGGCGGACTGAAGCTTTCTTT; CDR3aa: CASSQRTGRTEAFF
v_gene: TRBV30; d_gene: -; abundance: -; len: 11; j_gene: TRBJ1-1; CDR3nt: TGTGCCTGGCGGCGGGCCACTGAAGCTTTCTTT; CDR3aa: CAWRRATEAFF
v_gene: TRBV5-1; d_gene: -; abundance: -; len: 11; j_gene: TRBJ2-1; CDR3nt: TGCGCCAGCAGCTTTTCGAATGAGCAGTTCTTC; CDR3aa: CASSFSNEQFF
v_gene: TRBV6-1; d_gene: -; abundance: -; len: 16; j_gene: TRBJ1-5; CDR3nt: TGTGCCAGCAGTGAAGGGGGCGACAGGATGAATGCGCCCCAGCATTTT; CDR3aa: CASSEGGDRMNAPQHF
v_gene: TRBV5-1; d_gene: -; abundance: -; len: 15; j_gene: TRBJ1-4; CDR3nt: TGCGCCAGCAGCTCGCGGGGGACGGATAATGAAAAACTGTTTTTT; CDR3aa: CASSSRGTDNEKLFF
v_gene: TRBV19; d_gene: -; abundance: few; len: 15; j_gene: TRBJ2-5; CDR3nt: TGTGCCAGTAGTATAGATAATGGGGAGGTGGAGACCCAGTACTTC; CDR3aa: CASSIDNGEVETQYF
v_gene: TRBV7-6; d_gene: TRBD1; abundance: -; len: 15; j_gene: TRBJ2-7; CDR3nt: TGTGCCAGCAGCTTGGGGACAGGCGGACCTTACGAGCAGTACTTC; CDR3aa: CASSLGTGGPYEQYF
v_gene: TRBV7-6; d_gene: -; abundance: -; len: 11; j_gene: TRBJ2-7; CDR3nt: TGTGCCAGCAGTTCCAACTACGAGCAGTACTTC; CDR3aa: CASSSNYEQYF
v_gene: TRBV10-3; d_gene: TRBD2; abundance: -; len: 15; j_gene: TRBJ2-3; CDR3nt: TGTGCCATCAGTTTAGCGGGAGAAGGAACAGATACGCAGTATTTT; CDR3aa: CAISLAGEGTDTQYF
v_gene: TRBV7-6; d_gene: TRBD2; abundance: -; len: 15; j_gene: TRBJ2-2; CDR3nt: TGTGCCAGCACAGAGACTAGCGGGAGGAACGGGGAGCTGTTTTTT; CDR3aa: CASTETSGRNGELFF
v_gene: TRBV10-3; d_gene: TRBD1; abundance: -; len: 16; j_gene: TRBJ2-7; CDR3nt: TGTGCCATCAGTGAGTCTAAGGACAGGGTTAATCCTGAGCAGTACTTC; CDR3aa: CAISESKDRVNPEQYF
v_gene: TRBV11-3; d_gene: TRBD2; abundance: -; len: 16; j_gene: TRBJ2-5; CDR3nt: TGTGCCAGCAGCCGCCGGGGGGCGGGAGGTAGAGAGACCCAGTACTTC; CDR3aa: CASSRRGAGGRETQYF
v_gene: TRBV29-1; d_gene: TRBD1; abundance: -; len: 14; j_gene: TRBJ1-2; CDR3nt: TGCAGCGTTGAGGGGGGACAGCCTAACTATGGCTACACCTTC; CDR3aa: CSVEGGQPNYGYTF
v_gene: TRBV27; d_gene: -; abundance: -; len: 12; j_gene: TRBJ2-3; CDR3nt: TGTGCCAGCAGTTCCGCAGGGGCCCTGGAGTATTTT; CDR3aa: CASSSAGALEYF
v_gene: TRBV5-1; d_gene: TRBD1; abundance: -; len: 18; j_gene: TRBJ1-4; CDR3nt: TGCGCCAGCAGCACGGCCGGGACAGGGATCGGGCTTAATGAAAAACTGTTTTTT; CDR3aa: CASSTAGTGIGLNEKLFF
v_gene: TRBV20-1; d_gene: TRBD1; abundance: -; len: 11; j_gene: TRBJ2-2; CDR3nt: TGCAGTGCGGGACAGGCCGGGGAGCTGTTTTTT; CDR3aa: CSAGQAGELFF
v_gene: TRBV6-6; d_gene: TRBD2; abundance: -; len: 16; j_gene: TRBJ2-1; CDR3nt: TGTGCCAGCAGCCGAAGACTAGCGAGCTCCTACAATGAGCAGTTCTTC; CDR3aa: CASSRRLASSYNEQFF
v_gene: TRBV19; d_gene: TRBD1; abundance: -; len: 16; j_gene: TRBJ1-1; CDR3nt: TGTGCCAGTAGCACGGGACAGGGGGCTCTCATTGCTATTGCTTTCTTT; CDR3aa: CASSTGQGALIAIAFF
v_gene: TRBV4-3; d_gene: -; abundance: few; len: 16; j_gene: TRBJ2-1; CDR3nt: TGCGCCAGCAGCAAGGGGTTGGGGAGGGGGTTAGGTGAGCAGTTCTTC; CDR3aa: CASSKGLGRGLGEQFF